A selection of T cell receptor beta chains follows, all from one sample in a study of control samples from healthy donors and cancer patients. Sequencing was performed with immunoSEQ multiplex PCR; in TCRdb, only in-frame clones are kept and a portion is missing. The sample has fewer than 250,000 clones; the top ten hold under 2.5%. Sequencing input: blood. The receptor set was obtained from a woman aged 30 to 39 in good health. Both conserved end residues are trimmed from each CDR3.

J | V | CDR3
TRBJ1-2 | TRBV7-2 | ASSAGTASLDGYT
TRBJ2-5 | TRBV4-1 | ASSQSTGTGETQY
TRBJ1-3 | TRBV23-1 | ASSQSGRVGNTIY
TRBJ2-7 | TRBV5-3 | ARSLIGRGNEQY
TRBJ2-1 | TRBV2 | ASSGIGTGNEQF
TRBJ1-6 | TRBV28 | ASSEKNGSPLH
TRBJ1-2 | TRBV20-1 | SASRTGGYGYT
TRBJ1-1 | TRBV2 | ASSDRNMNTEAF
TRBJ2-7 | TRBV7-2 | ASSLARVSYEQY
TRBJ1-1 | TRBV19 | ASSGDRGTEAF
TRBJ1-2 | TRBV7-9 | ASSPLGAENYGYT
TRBJ2-3 | TRBV11-2 | ASSLGRITDTQY
TRBJ1-4 | TRBV28 | ASGFRRKLF
TRBJ1-4 | TRBV30 | AWSVRKGYGSGKLF
TRBJ1-2 | TRBV9 | ASSVGVGQGRYGYT
TRBJ2-1 | TRBV29-1 | SVGSDEQF
TRBJ2-6 | TRBV2 | ASIRDTPEGVLT
TRBJ1-4 | TRBV6-6 | ASRNGPTNEKLF
TRBJ1-2 | TRBV11-2 | ASSPASRYGYT
TRBJ2-5 | TRBV28 | ASSLTLGEQETQY
TRBJ1-2 | TRBV4-1 | ASSPLGADGYT
TRBJ2-1 | TRBV4-1 | ASSQVRAVVSYNEQF
TRBJ1-2 | TRBV7-9 | ASSSGQGIGYT
TRBJ2-5 | TRBV6-5 | ASSHEGGRKETQY
TRBJ2-7 | TRBV19 | ASSDGSYEQY
TRBJ1-1 | TRBV19 | ASRAGTGLNTEAF
TRBJ2-7 | TRBV13 | ASSLVGEGSSYEQY
TRBJ1-5 | TRBV27 | ASGTPLREGRPQH
TRBJ1-1 | TRBV28 | ASSLGQLNTEAF
TRBJ2-1 | TRBV12-3/TRBV12-4 | ASSFPDQNEQF
TRBJ1-5 | TRBV11-2 | ASSRGGTGGQPQH
TRBJ2-3 | TRBV6-4 | ASSLTGTPSTDTQY
TRBJ2-1 | TRBV2 | ASSAFRGWGGYNEQF
TRBJ1-1 | TRBV6-2/TRBV6-3 | ASSYSAGDEAF
TRBJ2-4 | TRBV5-1 | ASSVGTIWENIQY
TRBJ1-2 | TRBV6-1 | ASSVSGGQGARGGYT
TRBJ1-2 | TRBV12-3/TRBV12-4 | ASSLDQGVGYT
TRBJ2-5 | TRBV4-1 | ASSQGVQLAGVETQY
TRBJ1-6 | TRBV5-6 | ASSLRRRNSPLH
TRBJ1-1 | TRBV28 | ASRIRGVMNTEAF
TRBJ2-7 | TRBV5-1 | ASSLGQGAYEQY
TRBJ2-2 | TRBV19 | ASSKAGGYSGELF
TRBJ2-7 | TRBV28 | ASSVASGFYEQY
TRBJ2-5 | TRBV5-5 | ASSPALGRLQETQY
TRBJ1-1 | TRBV21-1 | ASPRKWTPMNTEAF
TRBJ2-1 | TRBV2 | ASSEGRELNEQF
TRBJ1-2 | TRBV24-1 | ATSDSPGTYGYT
TRBJ2-1 | TRBV5-1 | ASSPGTGGYNEQF
TRBJ2-7 | TRBV6-2/TRBV6-3 | ASSYGRNYEQY
TRBJ1-6 | TRBV19 | ASGKGDPYNSPLH
TRBJ1-1 | TRBV6-5 | ASSWGGNTEAF
TRBJ2-3 | TRBV3-1/TRBV3-2 | ASSQDWEGRDTQY
TRBJ2-1 | TRBV6-1 | ASSEIGLLNNEQF
TRBJ1-2 | TRBV28 | ASSLGGWGYT
TRBJ1-5 | TRBV18 | ASSPVQGPSNQPQH
TRBJ2-3 | TRBV11-2 | ASSRVRLDPGGTQY
TRBJ1-2 | TRBV28 | ASSLGGRPYGYT
TRBJ1-1 | TRBV30 | AWRAGSTEAF
TRBJ2-7 | TRBV4-3 | ASSQELGDRVGEQY
TRBJ1-5 | TRBV27 | ASSYDSHQPQH